A selection of T cell receptor beta chains follows, all from one sample in a study of T cell repertoires in cytomegalovirus infection. A single record per CDR3 protein comes from TCRdb applying MiXCR to the reads. The sample holds about 360,000 distinct CDR3 sequences, roughly 20% seen once. The specimen was PBMCs. These TCRs come from a human donor in good health (CMV status not recorded). Some clones in this sample may be carry-over from other donors' samples. CDR3s include the opening cysteine and the closing phenylalanine or tryptophan. A D gene is named only where the DNA matches it firmly. Size is omitted from some rows. Given values are once, few, many or a class for expanded clones.

D gene: TRBD1
clone size: many
J gene: TRBJ1-5
V gene: TRBV7-9
CDR3 protein: CASSPGTGINQPQHF
CDR3 DNA: TGTGCCAGCAGCCCCGGGACAGGAATCAATCAGCCCCAGCATTTT

D gene: TRBD1
clone size: few
J gene: TRBJ2-7
V gene: TRBV5-5
CDR3 protein: CASSSPGQTYEQYF
CDR3 DNA: TGTGCCAGCAGTTCCCCGGGACAGACCTACGAGCAGTACTTC

D gene: TRBD1
clone size: NA
J gene: TRBJ2-7
V gene: TRBV7-2
CDR3 protein: CASRRLGDRDEQYF
CDR3 DNA: TGTGCCAGCAGACGTCTGGGGGACAGAGACGAGCAGTACTTC

D gene: NA
clone size: NA
J gene: TRBJ2-7
V gene: TRBV20-1
CDR3 protein: CSARDRRGQGDEQYF
CDR3 DNA: TGCAGTGCTAGAGACCGTCGGGGGCAGGGGGACGAGCAGTACTTC

D gene: NA
clone size: NA
J gene: TRBJ2-7
V gene: TRBV25-1
CDR3 protein: CASSEAWGANEQYF
CDR3 DNA: TGTGCCAGCAGTGAAGCGTGGGGGGCGAACGAGCAGTACTTC

D gene: NA
clone size: many
J gene: TRBJ1-2
V gene: TRBV7-2
CDR3 protein: CASTLPGGNGYTF
CDR3 DNA: TGTGCCAGCACCCTACCCGGGGGGAATGGCTACACCTTC

D gene: TRBD2
clone size: many
J gene: TRBJ2-5
V gene: TRBV7-9
CDR3 protein: CASSGLPGLAEETQYF
CDR3 DNA: TGTGCCAGCAGCGGTCTTCCGGGACTAGCGGAAGAGACCCAGTACTTC

D gene: TRBD2
clone size: many
J gene: TRBJ2-3
V gene: TRBV4-3
CDR3 protein: CASSQVSGLAGVADTQYF
CDR3 DNA: TGCGCCAGCAGCCAAGTCTCAGGACTAGCGGGAGTGGCAGATACGCAGTATTTT

D gene: NA
clone size: NA
J gene: TRBJ2-3
V gene: TRBV20-1
CDR3 protein: CSASSYTDTQYF
CDR3 DNA: TGCAGTGCTAGCTCGTACACAGATACGCAGTATTTT

D gene: NA
clone size: few
J gene: TRBJ2-7
V gene: TRBV28
CDR3 protein: CASRSIATYEQYF
CDR3 DNA: TGTGCCAGCAGGAGTATAGCCACCTACGAGCAGTACTTC

D gene: NA
clone size: few
J gene: TRBJ2-7
V gene: TRBV6-6
CDR3 protein: CATIRADQYYEQYF
CDR3 DNA: TGTGCCACCATAAGAGCGGACCAGTACTACGAGCAGTACTTC

D gene: NA
clone size: few
J gene: TRBJ1-2
V gene: TRBV30
CDR3 protein: CAWSVRRGYTF
CDR3 DNA: TGTGCCTGGAGTGTGAGACGGGGCTACACCTTC

D gene: TRBD1
clone size: NA
J gene: TRBJ2-5
V gene: TRBV7-2
CDR3 protein: CASTQGAQETQYF
CDR3 DNA: TGTGCCAGCACCCAGGGGGCCCAAGAGACCCAGTACTTC

D gene: NA
clone size: NA
J gene: TRBJ2-6
V gene: TRBV20-1
CDR3 protein: CSAFVSGANVLTF
CDR3 DNA: TGCAGTGCTTTCGTATCTGGGGCCAACGTCCTGACTTTC

D gene: NA
clone size: few
J gene: TRBJ2-3
V gene: TRBV12-3/TRBV12-4
CDR3 protein: CASGGISGTSTDTQYF
CDR3 DNA: TGTGCCAGCGGAGGGATTTCCGGGACTAGCACAGATACGCAGTATTTT

D gene: TRBD1
clone size: NA
J gene: TRBJ1-5
V gene: TRBV2
CDR3 protein: CASSEEQGSNQPQHF
CDR3 DNA: TGTGCCAGCAGTGAGGAACAGGGGAGCAATCAGCCCCAGCATTTT

D gene: NA
clone size: many
J gene: TRBJ2-7
V gene: TRBV7-2
CDR3 protein: CASSLVSYEQYF
CDR3 DNA: TGTGCCAGCAGCTTAGTCTCCTACGAGCAGTACTTC

D gene: TRBD1
clone size: few
J gene: TRBJ1-4
V gene: TRBV28
CDR3 protein: CASRPATGGTEKLFF
CDR3 DNA: TGTGCCAGCAGGCCCGCGACAGGGGGGACCGAAAAACTGTTTTTT